This T cell receptor beta chain stems from a study of blood T cell repertoires in COVID-19. The overall study: COVID-19 samples, acute and convalescent, were from the United States, Italy and Spain. Nucleic acid was either cDNA or gDNA, and it came from T cells, B-cell-depleted T cells, or PBMCs.

In the original workflow: By means of reference gene primer amplification, nucleated cell counts were estimated. Some clones are missing from TCRdb's copy, which holds only in-frame ones; the method was immunoSEQ multiplex PCR. That table supplies the V and J calls and clone size; D and trimming were determined from the DNA. Of hundreds of thousands of clones in the sample, approximately 90% were seen once. The CDR3 extends over 14 amino acids. The V gene lost 0 bases and the J gene lost 2 bases, with 8 bases spanning the gap. Germline V gives CDR1 LGHDT, CDR2 YNNKEL (reference sequence). The chain joins TRBV3-1 (or the pseudogene TRBV3-2) to TRBJ2-7; D is unclear. What was sequenced was peripheral blood. The clonotype originates from a woman under 30 who had recovered from COVID-19. The CDR3 loop reads CASSQDPETYEQYV. The CDR3 bases are TGTGCCAGCAGCCAAGACCCGGAGACCTACGAGCAGTACGTC.